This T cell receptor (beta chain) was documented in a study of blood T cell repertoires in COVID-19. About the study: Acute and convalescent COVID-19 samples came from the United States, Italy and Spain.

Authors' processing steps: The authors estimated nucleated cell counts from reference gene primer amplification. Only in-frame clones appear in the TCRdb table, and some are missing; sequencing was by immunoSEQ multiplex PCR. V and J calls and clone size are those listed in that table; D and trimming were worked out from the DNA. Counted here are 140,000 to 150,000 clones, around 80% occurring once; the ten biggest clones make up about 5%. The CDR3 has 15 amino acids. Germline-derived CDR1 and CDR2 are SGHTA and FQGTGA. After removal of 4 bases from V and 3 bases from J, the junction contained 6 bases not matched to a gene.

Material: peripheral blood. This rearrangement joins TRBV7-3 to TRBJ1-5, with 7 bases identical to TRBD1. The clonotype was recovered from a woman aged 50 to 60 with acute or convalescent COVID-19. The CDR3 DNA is TGTGCCAGCAGCTCCCGACAGGGTTACAATCAGCCCCAGCATTTT. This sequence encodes CASSSRQGYNQPQHF.